A single sample gave rise to the 3 T cell receptor beta chains below, sequenced in a study of spatial heterogeneity in lung cancer. Whole-study results and caveats: Tumor mutation count correlated with how many alpha and beta TCRs expanded intratumorally.

Antigen specificity for these receptors is unknown. Stated time point: sample taken at primary tumor resection. TCRdb ran MiXCR on the 5' RACE reads and lists one entry per CDR3 protein. The sample has 10,000 to 15,000 distinct CDR3 sequences, over 6.5% seen once. This specimen consisted of lung tumor tissue, obtained at surgery. These receptors were taken from a female donor with early-stage non-small cell lung cancer.

This clonotype was observed many times. The gene calls are TRBV7-9 and TRBJ2-3; D is undetermined. Germline V gene lookup returns CDR1 SEHNR and CDR2 FQNEAQ (reference sequence). Trimming left V 2 bases short and J 2 bases short, with 11 bases between. The CDR3 has 15 residues. CDR3: CASSLTVFFTDTQYF. The CDR3, as DNA: TGTGCCAGCAGCTTAACAGTATTCTTCACAGATACGCAGTATTTT. Full variable domain (missing parts from reference TRBV7-9 and TRBJ2-3): DTGVSQNPRHKITKRGQNVTFRCDPISEHNRLYWYRQTLGQGPEFLTYFQNEAQLEKSRLLSDRFSAERPKGSFSTLEIQRTEQGDSAMYLCASSLTVFFTDTQYFGPGTRLTVL.

This clonotype was seen ten or more times. The chain couples TRBV7-2 to TRBJ2-5; TRBD1 agrees at 8 bases. Losses at the gene ends were 3 bases for V and 4 bases for J; bases not matched to a gene: 10. CDR1 and CDR2 from the germline V gene are SGHTA and FQGNSA. The CDR3 is 16 amino acids. For the CDR3, the DNA is TGTGCCAGCAGCTTCCGACAGGGGACCTCCCGAGAGACCCAGTACTTC. Amino acids: CASSFRQGTSRETQYF.

The chain combines TRBV27 with TRBJ2-7, with 8 bases identical to TRBD2. This CDR3 comprises 14 residues. Per germline, CDR1 MNHEY and CDR2 SMNVEV (reference sequence). The V gene end was trimmed by 7 bases and the J gene end by 6 bases; junction bases not matched to a gene: 11. CDR3 in amino acids: CASTPTGRAGEQYF. In nucleotides, the CDR3 is TGTGCCAGCACCCCCACCGGGAGGGCCGGCGAGCAGTACTTC.